This TCR beta chain was retrieved from a study of patients and donors after allogeneic stem cell transplantation. TCRdb used MiXCR to reprocess the RT-PCR reads, holding one entry per CDR3 protein. The sample carries more than 850,000 distinct CDR3 sequences, roughly 18% recorded once. CDR1 and CDR2 (germline): LGHNA, YSLEER. Trimming cost V 3 bases and J 5 bases; bases outside gene matches: 6. This CDR3 is 15 amino acids long. This clonotype was observed a few times. Sequencing was carried out using blood, either unsorted or a sorted T cell fraction (not recorded which). The TCR originated in a human donor who was either an allogeneic HSCT recipient or a stem cell or donor lymphocyte infusion donor (not recorded which). It is not recorded whose cells these are; they may come from a transplant donor. The chain uses TRBV4-3 and TRBJ2-2; 7 nucleotides align to TRBD1. The chain's CDR3 is CASSHRGFSTGELFF. CDR3 sequence (DNA): TGCGCCAGCAGCCACAGGGGGTTTAGTACCGGGGAGCTGTTTTTT.